This entry concerns a single T cell receptor (beta chain). Its cognate antigen is unknown. This sample is part of a study of graft-versus-host responses after intestinal transplantation. Study information: Every one of the recipients received anti-thymocyte globulin induction and afterwards took tacrolimus and steroids for about 3 years. Study results and limitations: GvH clones detected in recipient marrow included some appearing first in ileum or blood.

Clones were sequenced by immunoSEQ multiplex PCR, and TCRdb holds only the in-frame ones, with some missing. The sample gives roughly 96,000 clones, roughly nine tenths of which show up once; around 0.5% is in the top ten. Trimming stripped 6 bases from V and 6 bases from J, with 11 bases between. CDR3 length equals 12 residues. CDR1 and CDR2 from the germline V gene are MNHEY and SVGAGI. Specimen: unstimulated CD8+ T cells sorted from spleen or lymph node cells, collected before intestinal transplant. The TCR sequence derives from a human donor who received an intestinal transplant. The chain couples TRBV6-5 to TRBJ1-2; D gene unclear. CDR3 sequence: CASSTMRDGYTF. Written as DNA, the CDR3 is TGTGCCAGCAGCACCATGCGAGATGGCTACACCTTC.